These 5 T cell receptor beta chains came from one sample sequenced in a study of beta chain features in type 1 diabetes. What was sequenced were expressed TCRB transcripts, since all of the isolated RNA had been reverse transcribed. Measured with immunoSEQ multiplex PCR; TCRdb has only the in-frame clones, and not every one. Among 600,000 to 700,000 clones listed, around 11% were seen once. Broader study findings: Within each of all four CD4+ subsets, Type 1 diabetes patients had TCRB CDR3s that were moderately but significantly shorter.

Their antigens are not known. The material sequenced was naive CD4+ T cells from blood. The receptors were sampled from a man younger than 45 with type 1 diabetes.

About this clone itself: The same CDR3 can be traced to other DNA sequences in this sample. This chain connects TRBV5-1 to TRBJ1-6; the match to TRBD1 covers 8 bases. This CDR3 contains 14 residues. Germline V lookup: CDR1 SGHRS, CDR2 YFSETQ. Trimming removed 4 bases from V and 7 bases from J; junction bases left unmatched: 4. The CDR3 region is CASSPGTGNSPLHF. Here the CDR3 DNA reads TGCGCCAGCAGCCCGGGGACAGGAAATTCACCCCTCCACTTT.

The chain links TRBV25-1 to TRBJ2-3, with 9 bases aligning to TRBD1. V lost 4 bases to trimming and J lost 2 bases; unmatched junction nucleotides: 7. CDR1 and CDR2 (germline): MGHDK, SYGVNS. The length of the CDR3 is 16 residues. As DNA, the CDR3 is TGTGCCAGCAGTGCCAAACAGGGGGCTAACACAGATACGCAGTATTTT. Its protein product is CASSAKQGANTDTQYF.

This clone was observed a handful of times. DNA for the CDR3: TGTGCCAGCAGTTACTCGAAGCCCCTGGAGGAAAAACTGTTTTTT. It is translated as CASSYSKPLEEKLFF. The chain carries TRBV6-6 and TRBJ1-4; D remains ambiguous. Trimming removed 0 bases from V and 8 bases from J, with 13 bases in between. Germline V lookup: CDR1 MNHNY, CDR2 SVGAGI (reference sequence). The CDR3 is 15 residues long.

This clone occurred a few times. The chain links TRBV19 to TRBJ1-2, with 9 positions matching TRBD1. Germline CDR1 reads LNHDA; CDR2 reads SQIVND (reference sequence). There are 13 residues in the CDR3. The V gene end was trimmed by 5 bases and the J gene end by 8 bases; junction bases not matched to a gene: 6. This chain's CDR3 is CASSEDRGGGYTF. Here the CDR3 DNA reads TGTGCCAGTAGTGAGGACAGGGGAGGAGGCTACACCTTC. The full variable domain, completed using reference TRBV19 and TRBJ1-2, is DGGITQSPKYLFRKEGQNVTLSCEQNLNHDAMYWYRQDPGQGLRLIYYSQIVNDFQKGDIAEGYSVSREKKESFPLTVTSAQKNPTAFYLCASSEDRGGGYTFGSGTRLTVV.

The chain carries TRBV28 and TRBJ2-7; no definite D call. Germline V gene data show CDR1 as MDHEN and CDR2 as SYDVKM. The V end was cut by 4 bases, the J end by 3 bases, with 13 bases between. This CDR3 spans 14 amino acids. CDR3 DNA sequence: TGTGCCAGCAGTTCCCCGGGTTCCAACTACGAGCAGTACTTC. Translated, it gives CASSSPGSNYEQYF.